Presented here are 27 T cell receptor beta chains from one specimen sequenced in a study of T cells in women clearing cervical HPV infection. Method: immunoSEQ multiplex PCR; TCRdb's copy keeps in-frame clones and lacks some. The sample has over 30,000 clones, and its top ten clones hold around 1.7%. The sample consisted of blood buffy coat. The receptor set was obtained from a woman aged 18 to 75 with a cervical HPV16 infection that either progressed to CIN3+ or cleared (not recorded which).

Turning to this clone: The read terminates 3 residues before the CDR3 end, so the remaining end is supplied by the germline J gene. The chain has TRBV5-1 and TRBJ2-5; D perhaps matches TRBD2 (5 bases). The V gene's germline CDR1 is SGHRS and CDR2 YFSETQ. There are 13 residues in the CDR3. V lost 2 bases and J 3 bases, leaving 8 bases between the germline ends. CDR3 DNA (partial): TGCGCCAGCAGCTTCAACGGGGAAGAGACC. Its protein product is CASSFNGEET. The CDR3 as a whole reads CASSFNGEETQYF.

As to this clone: The observed sequence ends 3 residues before the CDR3 terminus, with the missing tail filled in from the germline J gene. The chain has TRBV7-9 and TRBJ1-4, with TRBD1 as a possible D gene (6 bases). The CDR3 spans 15 residues. Germline V gene data show CDR1 as SEHNR and CDR2 as FQNEAQ (reference sequence). The covered CDR3 bases are TGTGCCAGCAGCTTCCATTACAGGGTGGATTCACCA. It is translated as CASSFHYRVDSP. The entire CDR3 sequence reads CASSFHYRVDSPLFF. Full variable domain (rest looked up from reference TRBV7-9 and TRBJ1-4): DTGVSQNPRHKITKRGQNVTFRCDPISEHNRLYWYRQTLGQGPEFLTYFQNEAQLEKSRLLSDRFSAERPKGSFSTLEIQRTEQGDSAMYLCASSFHYRVDSPLFFGSGTQLSVL.

In regard to this clone: The read finishes 3 residues shy of the CDR3 end, and the germline J gene is used to complete it. The gene calls are TRBV7-9 and TRBJ2-3, with 7 positions matching TRBD2. The germline gives CDR1 SEHNR, CDR2 FQNEAQ (reference sequence). The CDR3 totals 15 residues. V lost 1 base, J lost 1 base, and 2 bases stayed unmatched. The CDR3 reads CASSLVLAGTDTQYF. The sequenced CDR3 bases are TGTGCCAGCAGCTTAGTTCTAGCGGGCACAGATACG.

With regard to this clone: The read is 3 residues too short to cover the CDR3 end, so that end is filled in from the germline J gene. The rearrangement joins TRBV30 to TRBJ2-5; weak D call: TRBD2 (7 bases). Germline lookup yields CDR1 GTSNPN and CDR2 SVGIG (reference sequence). The length of the CDR3 is 15 residues. The V gene lost 5 bases and the J gene lost 1 base, with 17 bases spanning the gap. Here the CDR3 reads CAWSFTGGPQETQYF. CDR3 bases read: TGTGCCTGGTCTTTTACCGGGGGGCCCCAAGAGACC.

A note on this clone: Coverage ceases 3 residues before the CDR3 finishes, and the germline J gene fills in the end. The chain recombines TRBV4-2 with TRBJ1-1; D is unclear. Germline V gene sequence: CDR1 LGHNA, CDR2 YNFKEQ. Trimming took 0 bases from V and 5 from J, leaving 10 bases between them. The CDR3 extends over 14 amino acids. The CDR3 region is CASSQDTLRTEAFF. The CDR3 bases that were read are TGTGCCAGCAGCCAAGATACCTTGAGGACTGAA.

About this clone itself: With the read ending 3 residues before the CDR3 end, the germline J gene is used to fill in that end. V gene TRBV29-1 combines with J gene TRBJ1-1; 8 bases line up with TRBD1. Germline V lookup: CDR1 SQVTM, CDR2 ANQGSEA. CDR3 length equals 13 residues. J was trimmed by 2 bases and V by 7 bases; bases with no gene match: 6. The CDR3 region is CSGGQDGNTEAFF. The CDR3 bases that were read are TGCAGCGGGGGACAGGATGGAAACACTGAA. The entire variable domain, with the rest obtained from reference TRBV29-1 and TRBJ1-1, is as follows: SAVISQKPSRDICQRGTSLTIQCQVDSQVTMMFWYRQQPGQSLTLIATANQGSEATYESGFVIDKFPISRPNLTFSTLTVSNMSPEDSSIYLCSGGQDGNTEAFFGQGTRLTVV.

As concerns this clone: The DNA ends 3 residues before the CDR3 does, and the rest of the CDR3 is filled in from the germline J gene. The rearrangement uses TRBV10-3 and TRBJ2-2; 10 positions match TRBD1. Per germline, CDR1 ENHRY and CDR2 SYGVKD. This CDR3 region has 15 residues. Trimming cost V 4 bases and J 5 bases; bases outside gene matches: 4. The CDR3 DNA, read in part, is TGTGCCATCAGTGGTGGGGACAGGGGAACCGGGGAG. Encoded protein: CAISGGDRGTGE. The whole CDR3 sequence reads CAISGGDRGTGELFF.

To note about this clone: The CDR3 goes on 3 residues after the read ends, and that part is filled in from the germline J gene. This chain links TRBV20-1 with TRBJ2-3; TRBD2 might be the D (6 bases). CDR1 DFQATT and CDR2 SNEGSKA come from the germline V gene (reference sequence). This CDR3 is built from 14 residues. The CDR3 bases that were read are TGCAGTGCTAGAAGGGCGTCGGGGGTGGAGACG. Its protein product is CSARRASGVET. The entire CDR3 sequence reads CSARRASGVETQYF.

Worth noting for this clone: The CDR3 extends 3 residues past the end of the read, so its final part is completed from the germline J gene. The chain uses TRBV19 and TRBJ1-1; the D gene is possibly TRBD1 (6 bases). V lost 7 bases to trimming and J lost 0 bases, with 15 bases between them. The CDR3 consists of 15 residues. Per the germline V gene, CDR1 is LNHDA and CDR2 is SQIVND (reference sequence). The DNA read from the CDR3 is TGTGCCAGTACCTCCGCAGGGACAATGAACACTGAA. This gives the protein CASTSAGTMNTE. In full, the CDR3 is CASTSAGTMNTEAFF.

Regarding this clone: The CDR3 extends 3 residues past the end of the read, so its final part is completed from the germline J gene. The chain joins TRBV19 to TRBJ2-1; D is undetermined. V was cut by 3 bases and J by 4 bases, with 10 bases left in between. CDR1 LNHDA and CDR2 SQIVND come from the germline V gene (reference sequence). The CDR3 loop spans 14 amino acids. CDR3 DNA (partial): TGTGCCAGTAGTATTCTGAGTAGTTACAATGAG. Translation gives CASSILSSYNE. The entire CDR3 is CASSILSSYNEQFF.

As regards this clone: From the germline J gene comes the end of the CDR3, since the read stops 3 residues before it. V usage is TRBV20-1 and J usage is TRBJ1-2, with 8 bases lining up with TRBD1. Germline loops: CDR1 DFQATT, CDR2 SNEGSKA (reference sequence). With V trimmed by 6 bases and J by 3 bases, 12 bases remained unmatched. The CDR3 spans 15 residues. The covered CDR3 bases are TGCAGTGCCTATGAACCACAGGGGGGGGACTATGGC. This gives the protein CSAYEPQGGDYG. The full CDR3 protein is CSAYEPQGGDYGYTF.

Of note for this clone: The CDR3 end is not reached by the read, which stops 3 residues before it; the germline J gene fills it in. The chain has TRBV18 and TRBJ2-3, with unresolved D. Per the germline V gene, CDR1 is KGHSH and CDR2 is LQKENI. This CDR3 comprises 12 residues. CDR3 in amino acids: CASSQSSYAQYF. The CDR3 bases that were read are TGTGCCAGCTCACAAAGCTCCTACGCG.

A remark on this clone: The sequence runs out 3 residues before the end of the CDR3; the remainder is reconstructed from the germline J gene. The genes are TRBV6-2 or TRBV6-3 and TRBJ2-1, with 7 bases identical to TRBD1. The CDR3 is 15 amino acids. Germline CDR1 is MNHEY and CDR2 is SVGEGT. The trim removed 6 bases at V and 5 bases at J, leaving 10 bases unmatched. This CDR3 reads CASSPDRERDNEQFF. Partial CDR3 DNA: TGTGCCAGCAGCCCTGACAGGGAGCGCGACAATGAG.

Comments on this clone: The read terminates 3 residues before the CDR3 end, so the remaining end is supplied by the germline J gene. The chain carries TRBV7-9 and TRBJ1-2; unclear D gene. The germline V gene encodes CDR1 SEHNR and CDR2 FQNEAQ (reference sequence). The CDR3 is 11 amino acids. CDR3 DNA, as far as it was read: TGTGCCAGCAGCCAGAACTACGAC. Translating gives CASSQNYD. The full CDR3 reads CASSQNYDYTF.

Details on this clone: The CDR3 goes on 3 residues after the read ends, and that part is filled in from the germline J gene. The J gene is TRBJ1-1, the V gene TRBV19; weak D call: TRBD1 (5 bases). This CDR3 contains 13 residues. Per the germline V gene, CDR1 is LNHDA and CDR2 is SQIVND (reference sequence). The V end lost 5 bases, the J end lost 4 bases, and 11 bases lay between the germline ends. The CDR3 is CASSWGGGTEAFF. Incomplete CDR3 DNA: TGTGCCAGTAGTTGGGGGGGAGGCACTGAA.

Comments on this clone: The read ends 3 residues shy of where the CDR3 ends; the end is completed using the germline J gene. The rearrangement joins TRBV7-2 to TRBJ1-1; tentative D call: TRBD1 (6 bases). The germline V gene encodes CDR1 SGHTA and CDR2 FQGNSA. Trimming removed 5 bases from V and 3 bases from J, with 16 bases in between. The CDR3 has 15 residues. The CDR3 spells CASSHRLAGDTEAFF. Partial CDR3 DNA: TGTGCCAGCAGCCACCGATTGGCAGGGGACACTGAA.

A word on this clone: The sequence runs out 3 residues before the end of the CDR3; the remainder is reconstructed from the germline J gene. The chain has TRBV9 and TRBJ2-1, with 13 bases matching TRBD2. The junction had 4 bases not matched to a gene; V was cut back by 7 bases and J by 6 bases. The CDR3 is 14 residues long. CDR1 is SGDLS, CDR2 YYNGEE, per germline. The CDR3 sequence: CASATSGGANEQFF. The CDR3 bases that were read are TGTGCCAGCGCTACTAGCGGGGGGGCCAATGAG.

With regard to this clone: The read terminates 3 residues ahead of where the CDR3 ends, so the germline J gene completes it. The chain combines TRBV20-1 with TRBJ1-5, with 10 positions matching TRBD1. Germline assignment: CDR1 DFQATT and CDR2 SNEGSKA (reference sequence). This CDR3 has 15 amino acids. J gave up 0 bases and V 6 bases, and 5 bases lay outside the gene matches. CDR3 region: CSARTGGYSNQPQHF. The part of the CDR3 DNA that was read is TGCAGTGCCCGGACAGGGGGATATAGCAATCAGCCC.

Points on this clone: The CDR3 end lies 3 residues beyond the end of the read and is filled in from the germline J gene. This rearrangement joins TRBV18 to TRBJ2-1, with D maybe TRBD2 (6 bases). With 6 bases removed from V and 3 bases from J, the gap between germline ends came to 18 bases. Germline V gene data show CDR1 as KGHSH and CDR2 as LQKENI. The CDR3 is made up of 16 amino acids. CDR3 bases read: TGTGCCAGCTCCCCCGCTGAGGGGACTTTCTACAATGAG. Its protein product is CASSPAEGTFYNE. In full, the CDR3 is CASSPAEGTFYNEQFF.

CDR3 DNA, as far as it was read: TGTGCCAGCAGCCTAGGAGGGGGGGGCAATGAG. It specifies CASSLGGGGNE. The whole CDR3 sequence reads CASSLGGGGNEQFF. J is TRBJ2-1 and V is TRBV7-2; TRBD2 is a possible D gene (7 bases). The CDR3 end is not reached by the read, which stops 3 residues before it; the germline J gene fills it in. With 5 bases removed from V and 6 bases from J, the gap between germline ends came to 14 bases. The length of the CDR3 is 14 residues. Germline V CDR1 and CDR2: SGHTA, FQGNSA.

In the case of this clone: With the read ending 3 residues before the CDR3 end, the germline J gene is used to fill in that end. V usage is TRBV5-1 and J usage is TRBJ1-4, with a weak D call TRBD1 (6 bases). Germline CDR1 reads SGHRS; CDR2 reads YFSETQ. The CDR3 runs to 15 residues. CDR3 DNA, as far as it was read: TGCGCCAGCAGCCTCAGGGGCGGTGGGGCCAACGTA. It codes for CASSLRGGGANV. The complete CDR3 protein is CASSLRGGGANVLFF.

A remark on this clone: The missing CDR3 end, 3 residues past where the read stops, is filled in from the germline J gene. V is TRBV7-2 and J is TRBJ2-3; D gene unclear. CDR3 size: 13 residues. CDR1 and CDR2 from the germline V gene are SGHTA and FQGNSA. The covered CDR3 bases are TGTGCCAGCAGCCCTAACTACCAAGAGACG. It encodes CASSPNYQET. From start to end, the CDR3 is CASSPNYQETQYF.

About this clone itself: The read terminates 3 residues before the CDR3 end, so the remaining end is supplied by the germline J gene. This chain joins TRBV18 and TRBJ2-5; D unclear. Germline CDR1 and CDR2: KGHSH and LQKENI. The V end was cut by 6 bases, the J end by 5 bases, with 16 bases between. The CDR3 is 14 amino acids. CDR3 in amino acids: CASSPSWPWETQYF. The CDR3 bases that were read are TGTGCCAGCTCTCCCTCCTGGCCCTGGGAGACC.

Concerning this clone itself: With the read ending 3 residues before the CDR3 end, the germline J gene is used to fill in that end. V gene TRBV19 combines with J gene TRBJ1-2, with D possibly matching TRBD1 (5 bases). Germline CDR1 reads LNHDA; CDR2 reads SQIVND (reference sequence). This CDR3 is built from 14 residues. The CDR3 spells CATGGLDWVDDYTF. CDR3 DNA, as far as it was read: TGTGCCACCGGGGGACTGGATTGGGTCGATGAC.

Note on this clone: With the read ending 3 residues before the CDR3 end, the germline J gene is used to fill in that end. This sequence joins TRBV19 and TRBJ1-1; 11 nucleotides align to TRBD1. Germline CDR1 is LNHDA and CDR2 is SQIVND (reference sequence). The CDR3 loop spans 17 amino acids. With 8 bases clipped from V and 6 bases from J, the junction kept 17 bases outside the gene matches. This CDR3 reads CASGHGRGQGAPPEAFF. The CDR3 bases that were read are TGTGCCAGTGGCCACGGTCGAGGACAGGGGGCGCCCCCTGAA.

Note on this clone: The read ends 3 residues shy of where the CDR3 ends; the end is completed using the germline J gene. The chain combines TRBV6-2 or TRBV6-3 with TRBJ1-2; the D gene is possibly TRBD1 (5 bases). Germline CDR1 MNHEY, CDR2 SVGEGT. The germline V and J ends were trimmed by 6 bases and 6 bases, with 8 bases remaining between them. The CDR3 covers 11 residues. Here the CDR3 reads CASSLRDGYTF. CDR3 DNA (partial): TGTGCCAGCAGCCTCAGGGATGGC.

Remarks on this clone: Coverage ceases 3 residues before the CDR3 finishes, and the germline J gene fills in the end. This chain joins TRBV18 and TRBJ2-6; no clear D gene. Trimming stripped 2 bases from V and 1 base from J, with 18 bases between. Germline CDR1 is KGHSH and CDR2 is LQKENI. This CDR3 has 19 amino acids. CDR3 sequence: CASSPFTSPVGSGANVLTF. CDR3 DNA, as far as it was read: TGTGCCAGCTCACCATTCACATCCCCAGTCGGGTCTGGGGCCAACGTC.